This TCR beta chain was profiled in a study of T cell responses to AZD1222 COVID-19 vaccine. Assay used: immunoSEQ multiplex PCR; TCRdb lists only in-frame clones, some missing. This table has 200,000 or so clones, under 95% appearing once. Trimming stripped 1 base from V and 1 base from J, with 16 bases between. There are 17 residues in the CDR3. Looked up from germline, CDR1 is LGHNA and CDR2 is YNFKEQ. This clonotype was obtained from an adult in good health. The chain is built from TRBV4-2 and TRBJ2-5; unclear D gene. Sequenced here: peripheral blood, sampled on day 0 of AZD1222 vaccination. The CDR3: CASSQAILTQGQETQYF. The CDR3 bases are TGTGCCAGCAGCCAAGCGATTCTTACACAAGGCCAAGAGACCCAGTACTTC.